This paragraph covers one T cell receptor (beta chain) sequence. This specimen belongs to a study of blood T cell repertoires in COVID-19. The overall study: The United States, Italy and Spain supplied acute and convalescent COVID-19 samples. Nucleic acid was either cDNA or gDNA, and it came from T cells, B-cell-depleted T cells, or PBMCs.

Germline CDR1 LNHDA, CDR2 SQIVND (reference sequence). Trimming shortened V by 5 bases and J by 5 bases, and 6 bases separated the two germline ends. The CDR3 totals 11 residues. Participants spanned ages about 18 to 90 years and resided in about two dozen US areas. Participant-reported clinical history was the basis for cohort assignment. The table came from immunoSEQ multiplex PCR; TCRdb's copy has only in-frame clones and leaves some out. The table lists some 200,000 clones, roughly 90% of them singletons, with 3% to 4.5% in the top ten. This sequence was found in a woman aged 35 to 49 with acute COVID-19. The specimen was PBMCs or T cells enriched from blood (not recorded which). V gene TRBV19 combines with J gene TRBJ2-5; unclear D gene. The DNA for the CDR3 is TGTGCCAGTAGTCTGCGGGAGACCCAGTACTTC. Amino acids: CASSLRETQYF.